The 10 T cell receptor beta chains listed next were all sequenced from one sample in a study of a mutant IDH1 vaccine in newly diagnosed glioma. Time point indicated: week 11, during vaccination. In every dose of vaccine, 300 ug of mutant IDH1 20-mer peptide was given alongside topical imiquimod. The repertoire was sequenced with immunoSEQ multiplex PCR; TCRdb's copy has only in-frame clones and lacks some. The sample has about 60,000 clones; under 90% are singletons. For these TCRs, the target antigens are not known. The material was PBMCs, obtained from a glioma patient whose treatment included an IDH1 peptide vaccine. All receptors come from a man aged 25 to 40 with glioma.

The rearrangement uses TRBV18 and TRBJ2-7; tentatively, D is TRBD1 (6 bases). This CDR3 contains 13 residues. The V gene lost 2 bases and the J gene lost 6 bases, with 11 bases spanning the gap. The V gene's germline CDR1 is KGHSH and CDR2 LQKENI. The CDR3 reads CASSPNRAVEQYF. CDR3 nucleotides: TGTGCCAGCTCACCAAACAGGGCAGTCGAGCAGTACTTC.

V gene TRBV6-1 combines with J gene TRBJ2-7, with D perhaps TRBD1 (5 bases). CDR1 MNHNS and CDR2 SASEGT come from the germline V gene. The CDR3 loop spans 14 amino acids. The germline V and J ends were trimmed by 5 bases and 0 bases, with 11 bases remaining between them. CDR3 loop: CASSLLDSSYEQYF. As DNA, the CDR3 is TGTGCCAGCAGTCTCCTCGACAGCTCCTACGAGCAGTACTTC.

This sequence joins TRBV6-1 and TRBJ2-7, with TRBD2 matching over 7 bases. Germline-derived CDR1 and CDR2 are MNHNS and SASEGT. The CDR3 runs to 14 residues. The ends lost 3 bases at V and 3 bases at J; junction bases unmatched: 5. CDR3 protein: CASSDGRTLYEQYF. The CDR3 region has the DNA TGTGCCAGCAGTGACGGGAGGACGCTCTACGAGCAGTACTTC.

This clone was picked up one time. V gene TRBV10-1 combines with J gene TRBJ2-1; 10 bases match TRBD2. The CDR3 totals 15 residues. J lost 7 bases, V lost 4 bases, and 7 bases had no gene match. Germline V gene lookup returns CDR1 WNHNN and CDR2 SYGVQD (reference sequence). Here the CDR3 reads CASSGSGRAKNEQFF. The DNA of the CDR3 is TGCGCCAGCAGTGGAAGCGGGAGGGCCAAAAATGAGCAGTTCTTC.

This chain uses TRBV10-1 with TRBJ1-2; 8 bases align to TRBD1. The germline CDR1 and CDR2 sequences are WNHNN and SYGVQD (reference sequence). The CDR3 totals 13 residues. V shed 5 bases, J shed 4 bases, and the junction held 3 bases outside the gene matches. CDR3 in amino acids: CASSRDRSYGYTF. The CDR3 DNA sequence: TGCGCCAGCAGTCGGGACAGGAGCTATGGCTACACCTTC.

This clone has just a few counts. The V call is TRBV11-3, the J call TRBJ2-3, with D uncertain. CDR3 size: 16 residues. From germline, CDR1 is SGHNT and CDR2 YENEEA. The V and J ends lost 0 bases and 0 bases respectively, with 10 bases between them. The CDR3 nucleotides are TGTGCCAGCAGCTTAGATATTATAGACAGCACAGATACGCAGTATTTT. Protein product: CASSLDIIDSTDTQYF.

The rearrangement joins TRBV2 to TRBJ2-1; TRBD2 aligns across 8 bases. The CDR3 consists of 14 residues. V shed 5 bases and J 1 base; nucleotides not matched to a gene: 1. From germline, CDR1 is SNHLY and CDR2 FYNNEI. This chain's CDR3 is CASSSGGSYNEQFF. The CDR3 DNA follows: TGTGCCAGCAGTAGCGGGGGTTCCTACAATGAGCAGTTCTTC.

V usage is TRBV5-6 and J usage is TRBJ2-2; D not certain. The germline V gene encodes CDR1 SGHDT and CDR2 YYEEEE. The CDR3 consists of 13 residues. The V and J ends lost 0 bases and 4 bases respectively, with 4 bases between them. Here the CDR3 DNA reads TGTGCCAGCAGCTTGGATCGCACCGGGGAGCTGTTTTTT. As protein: CASSLDRTGELFF.

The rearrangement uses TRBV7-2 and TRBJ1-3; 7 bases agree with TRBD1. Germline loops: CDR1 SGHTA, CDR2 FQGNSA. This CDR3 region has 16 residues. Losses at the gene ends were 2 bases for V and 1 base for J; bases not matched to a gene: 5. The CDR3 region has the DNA TGTGCCAGCAGCTTATGGGCGACAGGGTCTGGAAACACCATATATTTT. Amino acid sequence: CASSLWATGSGNTIYF.

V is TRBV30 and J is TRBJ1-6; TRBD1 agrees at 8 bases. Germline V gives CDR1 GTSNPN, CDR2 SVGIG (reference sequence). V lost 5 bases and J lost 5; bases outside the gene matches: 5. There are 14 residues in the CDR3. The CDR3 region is CAWLQGGNNSPLHF. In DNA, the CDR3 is TGTGCCTGGCTACAGGGGGGGAATAATTCACCCCTCCACTTT. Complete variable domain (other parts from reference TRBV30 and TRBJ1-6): SQTIHQWPATLVQPVGSPLSLECTVEGTSNPNLYWYRQAAGRGLQLLFYSVGIGQISSEVPQNLSASRPQDRQFILSSKKLLLSDSGFYLCAWLQGGNNSPLHFGNGTRLTVT.